The following is a TCR beta chain sequence with its context. The data derive from a study of shared clonotypes between healthy human individuals. Sequencing was performed with immunoSEQ multiplex PCR; in TCRdb, only in-frame clones are kept and a portion is missing. The sample consists of approximately 110,000 clones, more than 65% of them appearing once. CDR1 and CDR2 from the germline V gene are MDHEN and SYDVKM. Trimming took 2 bases from V and 10 from J, leaving 14 bases between them. The CDR3 runs 13 residues. V usage is TRBV28 and J usage is TRBJ1-1, with D possibly TRBD1 on 6 matching bases. The TCR comes from a woman in her thirties in good health. Sample: memory CD8+ T cells sorted from blood. The subset was: CD45RO+ cells pooled with CCR7-negative TemRA cells. CDR3 protein: CASSLSPQGLAFF. The CDR3 region has the DNA TGTGCCAGCAGTTTAAGCCCGCAGGGGTTAGCTTTCTTT.